This passage covers 13 T cell receptor beta chains from one sample sequenced in a study of blood T cell repertoires in COVID-19. Sequenced by immunoSEQ multiplex PCR; TCRdb stores in-frame clones only, minus some. The table records some 120,000 clones, 85% to 90% of them present only once. Sequences were obtained from peripheral blood. These receptors all come from a man aged 60 to 75 with acute or convalescent COVID-19.

The chain recombines TRBV6-5 with TRBJ1-4; D may be TRBD1 (5 bases). The CDR3 is 14 residues long. Germline CDR1 is MNHEY and CDR2 is SVGAGI. The germline V and J ends were trimmed by 6 bases and 4 bases, with 12 bases remaining between them. The CDR3 sequence: CASRSGLGNEKLFF. The CDR3 nucleotides read TGTGCCAGCAGGTCAGGGTTGGGTAATGAAAAACTGTTTTTT.

V and J are TRBV19 and TRBJ2-1; 8 positions match TRBD2. The CDR3 covers 14 residues. Trimming removed 1 base from V and 7 bases from J; junction bases left unmatched: 3. Per germline, CDR1 LNHDA and CDR2 SQIVND (reference sequence). DNA of the CDR3: TGTGCCAGTAGTATAGGGACTAGCCTGAATGAGCAGTTCTTC. As protein: CASSIGTSLNEQFF.

Remarks on this clone: Mismatch with germline at one junction end may stem from a read error. The chain links TRBV10-2 to TRBJ1-2; 8 bases agree with TRBD1. The germline V gene encodes CDR1 WSHSY and CDR2 SAAADI. The CDR3 runs 14 residues. This CDR3 reads CASSDPAGQAGLGF. The CDR3 nucleotides are TGCGCCAGCAGTGACCCCGCGGGACAGGCTGGGTTGGGCTTC.

This chain links TRBV6-5 with TRBJ2-7; weak D call: TRBD2 (6 bases). Trimming left V 2 bases short and J 2 bases short, with 10 bases between. The CDR3 consists of 14 residues. Per the germline V gene, CDR1 is MNHEY and CDR2 is SVGAGI. This CDR3 reads CASSYPGRPYEQYF. CDR3 DNA: TGTGCCAGCAGTTACCCAGGGAGGCCCTACGAGCAGTACTTC.

This clone was found a few times. In DNA, the CDR3 is TGTGCCAGTACAGGGACAGGGGGCATGAACACTGAAGCTTTCTTT. This sequence encodes CASTGTGGMNTEAFF. The chain joins TRBV19 to TRBJ1-1, with 12 bases aligning to TRBD1. This CDR3 region has 15 residues. The V segment lost 7 bases and the J segment 0 bases; nucleotides outside the gene matches: 3. Germline CDR1 LNHDA, CDR2 SQIVND (reference sequence).

The chain is built from TRBV7-8 and TRBJ2-7; 9 nucleotides agree with TRBD2. The junction had 1 base not matched to a gene; V was cut back by 1 base and J by 0 bases. This CDR3 is built from 15 residues. Germline CDR1 is SGHVS and CDR2 is FQNEAQ. The CDR3 loop reads CASSLVSGSSYEQYF. DNA of the CDR3: TGTGCCAGCAGCTTAGTTAGCGGGAGCTCCTACGAGCAGTACTTC.

The chain links TRBV11-3 to TRBJ2-2; possibly TRBD1 for D (5 bases). Trimming stripped 3 bases from V and 8 bases from J, with 16 bases between. Germline loops: CDR1 SGHNT, CDR2 YENEEA. The CDR3 has 15 residues. The CDR3 sequence: CASSFVGPQGGELFF. CDR3 DNA sequence: TGTGCCAGCAGCTTCGTCGGCCCTCAGGGTGGGGAGCTGTTTTTT.

The CDR3, as DNA: TGTGCCAGCAATGGGCCACGCCCAGCCTACGAGCAGTACTTC. Its translation is CASNGPRPAYEQYF. The rearrangement links TRBV28 to TRBJ2-7; D remains unclear. V was cut by 7 bases and J by 2 bases, with 15 bases left in between. The CDR3 sequence is 14 residues long. Germline V lookup: CDR1 MDHEN, CDR2 SYDVKM.

This chain links TRBV5-4 with TRBJ2-7; 7 bases fit TRBD1. Germline CDR1 is SGHNT and CDR2 is YYREEE (reference sequence). The CDR3 extends over 13 amino acids. The trim removed 0 bases at V and 5 bases at J, leaving 2 bases unmatched. For the CDR3, the DNA is TGTGCCAGCAGCTTGGGACAGGGCGACGAGCAGTACTTC. Amino acids: CASSLGQGDEQYF.

V usage is TRBV5-5 and J usage is TRBJ1-1, with a possible D match to TRBD1 (6 bases). V dropped 0 bases and J dropped 1 base, with 7 bases sitting between them. This CDR3 has 14 residues. CDR1 and CDR2 (germline): SGHKS, YYEKEE (reference sequence). DNA for the CDR3: TGTGCCAGCAGCTTGGGACAGGAGAACACTGAAGCTTTCTTT. Residues: CASSLGQENTEAFF. Full variable domain (rest looked up from reference TRBV5-5 and TRBJ1-1): DAGVTQSPTHLIKTRGQQVTLRCSPISGHKSVSWYQQVLGQGPQFIFQYYEKEERGRGNFPDRFSARQFPNYSSELNVNALLLGDSALYLCASSLGQENTEAFFGQGTRLTVV.

The chain has TRBV5-1 and TRBJ2-1, with D tentatively TRBD2 (5 bases). This CDR3 region has 15 residues. V gave up 0 bases and J gave up 8 bases, with 15 bases separating them. Germline loops: CDR1 SGHRS, CDR2 YFSETQ. This chain's CDR3 is CASSLVTPSRDEQFF. The CDR3 DNA reads TGCGCCAGCAGCTTGGTGACACCCTCGAGGGATGAGCAGTTCTTC.

The genes are TRBV18 and TRBJ1-1, with D possibly being TRBD1 (5 bases). V dropped 6 bases and J dropped 5 bases, with 19 bases sitting between them. Germline V lookup: CDR1 KGHSH, CDR2 LQKENI. This CDR3 has 15 amino acids. The CDR3 loop reads CASSRSGTGATEAFF. CDR3 sequence (DNA): TGTGCCAGCTCGCGTTCTGGGACTGGGGCGACTGAAGCTTTCTTT.

The J gene is TRBJ2-7, the V gene TRBV9; weak D call: TRBD2 (6 bases). Germline V lookup: CDR1 SGDLS, CDR2 YYNGEE. The CDR3 is 15 residues long. V lost 3 bases and J 1 base, leaving 14 bases between the germline ends. CDR3: CASSAGGKGSYEQYF. In nucleotides, the CDR3 is TGTGCCAGCAGCGCAGGAGGGAAGGGGTCCTACGAGCAGTACTTC.